Presented here are 19 T cell receptor beta chains from one specimen sequenced in a study of blood T cell repertoires in COVID-19 (dated by TCRdb to 2019 to 2021). Receptor amplification or capture employed the immunoSEQ multiplex PCR assay. This is the immuneACCESS table as TCRdb keeps it, with only in-frame sequences that have V and J called. A part of the clones is gone; compared with another copy, unresolved V genes explain less than half, and the rest is unexplained. Within this sample are tens of thousands of clones, with 70% to 90% of them counted one time only. The top ten clonotypes cover 12% of the sample. Sequencing was done on a sample of peripheral blood. The receptors derive from a human donor in a cohort sampled during active COVID-19. The donor label of this sample is uncertain.

The V and J genes are TRBV2 and TRBJ1-4; unclear D gene. This CDR3 is 11 amino acids long. Deletions cut 5 bases from V and 10 bases from J, with 8 bases between. Germline loops: CDR1 SNHLY, CDR2 FYNNEI. CDR3 protein: CASSNGGKLFF. DNA of the CDR3: TGTGCCAGCAGTAACGGTGGAAAACTGTTTTTT.

This clone was seen a single time. The chain has TRBV19 and TRBJ2-2; D remains unclear. The germline gives CDR1 LNHDA, CDR2 SQIVND (reference sequence). The CDR3 has 13 amino acids. Trimming took off 4 bases at V and 6 bases at J, with 9 bases between the two ends. This chain's CDR3 is CASSTYNAGELFF. For the CDR3, the DNA is TGTGCCAGTAGTACCTATAACGCCGGGGAGCTGTTTTTT.

The chain is built from TRBV18 and TRBJ1-1; 7 positions agree with TRBD1. The CDR3 is 14 residues long. V shed 2 bases and J 1 base; nucleotides not matched to a gene: 1. Germline V gene data show CDR1 as KGHSH and CDR2 as LQKENI. CDR3 residues: CASSPRTGNTEAFF. DNA for the CDR3: TGTGCCAGCTCACCAAGGACAGGGAACACTGAAGCTTTCTTT. The whole variable domain, remainder taken from reference TRBV18 and TRBJ1-1, is NAGVMQNPRHLVRRRGQEARLRCSPMKGHSHVYWYRQLPEEGLKFMVYLQKENIIDESGMPKERFSAEFPKEGPSILRIQQVVRGDSAAYFCASSPRTGNTEAFFGQGTRLTVV.

V is TRBV11-1 and J is TRBJ2-7, with a possible D match to TRBD2 (6 bases). The CDR3 spans 16 residues. CDR1 and CDR2 (germline): SGHAT, FQDESV (reference sequence). The germline V and J ends were trimmed by 2 bases and 3 bases, with 17 bases remaining between them. CDR3 protein: CASSLKGLAPNYEQYF. The DNA for the CDR3 is TGTGCCAGCAGCTTAAAGGGCCTAGCGCCAAACTACGAGCAGTACTTC.

The CDR3 is CASSLRPGTGGSTEAFF. The CDR3 coding sequence is TGCGCCAGCAGCCTTCGTCCCGGGACAGGGGGCTCCACTGAAGCTTTCTTT. The chain carries TRBV5-1 and TRBJ1-1, with 12 positions matching TRBD1. The CDR3 is 17 residues long. Germline V lookup: CDR1 SGHRS, CDR2 YFSETQ. The V segment lost 4 bases and the J segment 4 bases; nucleotides outside the gene matches: 11.

The J gene is TRBJ1-5, the V gene TRBV19, with 9 bases identical to TRBD1. The CDR3 consists of 15 residues. CDR1 and CDR2 from the germline V gene are LNHDA and SQIVND (reference sequence). Unmatched junction bases numbered 11, after V lost 7 bases and J lost 7 bases. In nucleotides, the CDR3 is TGTGCCAGTACCTCAGGGGGACAGGGAGAGCAGCCCCAGCATTTT. This encodes CASTSGGQGEQPQHF.

The chain employs TRBV18 and TRBJ2-3; perhaps TRBD2 as D (6 bases). The CDR3 runs 15 residues. V was clipped by 6 bases and J by 3 bases, with 16 bases between them. Germline CDR1 KGHSH, CDR2 LQKENI. The DNA of the CDR3 is TGTGCCAGCTCCCCCGCTGGAGGGGCAACAGATACGCAGTATTTT. Amino acid sequence: CASSPAGGATDTQYF. The whole variable domain, remainder taken from reference TRBV18 and TRBJ2-3, is NAGVMQNPRHLVRRRGQEARLRCSPMKGHSHVYWYRQLPEEGLKFMVYLQKENIIDESGMPKERFSAEFPKEGPSILRIQQVVRGDSAAYFCASSPAGGATDTQYFGPGTRLTVL.

The chain uses TRBV19 and TRBJ1-5, with D tentatively TRBD1 (6 bases). The CDR3 spans 15 residues. CDR1 is LNHDA and CDR2 is SQIVND in the germline V gene (reference sequence). Between the trimmed V and J ends, which lost 7 bases and 3 bases, there was a span of 16 bases. The chain's CDR3 is CASTSIRGYNQPQHF. The CDR3 DNA reads as TGTGCCAGTACCTCGATCAGGGGTTACAATCAGCCCCAGCATTTT.

The rearrangement joins TRBV2 to TRBJ1-5; possible D gene TRBD1, 5 bases. Germline CDR1 is SNHLY and CDR2 is FYNNEI. Trimming took 5 bases from V and 0 from J, leaving 14 bases between them. The CDR3 runs to 16 residues. This CDR3 reads CASSTIWGDSNQPQHF. The CDR3 nucleotides read TGTGCCAGCAGTACCATTTGGGGCGATAGCAATCAGCCCCAGCATTTT.

The rearrangement uses TRBV5-4 and TRBJ2-5; D unresolved. The CDR3 extends over 13 amino acids. Trimming stripped 2 bases from V and 1 base from J, with 6 bases between. CDR1 and CDR2 (germline): SGHNT, YYREEE (reference sequence). The CDR3 nucleotides read TGTGCCAGCAGCTTACAAGTCCAAGAGACCCAGTACTTC. It encodes CASSLQVQETQYF.

This clone was seen only once. The chain joins TRBV2 to TRBJ1-2, with D unresolved. The CDR3 length is 12 residues. Germline values: CDR1 SNHLY, CDR2 FYNNEI. Trimming removed 8 bases from V and 2 bases from J, with 9 bases in between. CDR3 amino acids: CASLQRNYGYTF. CDR3 nucleotide sequence: TGTGCCAGCCTTCAGCGGAACTATGGCTACACCTTC.

This rearrangement joins TRBV11-2 to TRBJ2-3; tentatively, D is TRBD1 (5 bases). Germline V gene sequence: CDR1 SGHAT, CDR2 FQNNGV. This CDR3 has 16 residues. The ends were cut back, 7 bases at V and 3 bases at J, with 20 bases in the middle. This chain's CDR3 is CASNPTGWTDTDTQYF. Here the CDR3 DNA reads TGTGCCAGCAACCCCACAGGATGGACCGATACAGATACGCAGTATTTT.

This clone was observed once. The chain links TRBV9 to TRBJ2-5; TRBD2 might be the D (6 bases). The CDR3 spans 15 residues. Germline V gene lookup returns CDR1 SGDLS and CDR2 YYNGEE. V lost 0 bases and J lost 5, with 14 bases in between. CDR3 in amino acids: CASSVATRGRETQYF. CDR3 nucleotides: TGTGCCAGCAGCGTAGCTACGCGGGGCCGCGAGACCCAGTACTTC.

The chain employs TRBV9 and TRBJ2-1; 7 bases fit TRBD2. Germline V CDR1 and CDR2: SGDLS, YYNGEE. This CDR3 spans 14 amino acids. The trim removed 4 bases at V and 7 bases at J, leaving 8 bases unmatched. The DNA of the CDR3 is TGTGCCAGCAGCCGCGCCAGGGAGGGGAATGAGCAGTTCTTC. This sequence encodes CASSRAREGNEQFF. Together with reference TRBV9 and TRBJ2-1, the CDR3 gives the full variable domain: DSGVTQTPKHLITATGQRVTLRCSPRSGDLSVYWYQQSLDQGLQFLIQYYNGEERAKGNILERFSAQQFPDLHSELNLSSLELGDSALYFCASSRAREGNEQFFGPGTRLTVL.

This chain uses TRBV4-2 with TRBJ2-1; a possible D gene is TRBD1 (5 bases). The V gene lost 3 bases and the J gene lost 8 bases, with 17 bases spanning the gap. Germline V CDR1 and CDR2: LGHNA, YNFKEQ. The CDR3 extends over 15 amino acids. The CDR3 DNA reads as TGTGCCAGCAGCCATACATCAGACGAAGGGGATGAGCAGTTCTTC. It specifies CASSHTSDEGDEQFF.

V is TRBV2 and J is TRBJ2-3; 12 bases align to TRBD2. This CDR3 has 16 residues. Germline V gives CDR1 SNHLY, CDR2 FYNNEI. The trim removed 4 bases at V and 5 bases at J, leaving 7 bases unmatched. CDR3 sequence reads: CASSGTSGRLVDTQYF. The CDR3 DNA reads as TGTGCCAGCAGTGGAACTAGCGGGAGGCTAGTAGATACGCAGTATTTT.

This rearrangement joins TRBV5-1 to TRBJ2-6; the D is unclear. V dropped 0 bases and J dropped 4 bases, with 8 bases sitting between them. This CDR3 spans 15 amino acids. Germline lookup yields CDR1 SGHRS and CDR2 YFSETQ. The CDR3, as DNA: TGCGCCAGCAGCTTGGATGGGCGCGGGGCCAACGTCCTGACTTTC. Its translation is CASSLDGRGANVLTF.

This clone was found a few times. This rearrangement joins TRBV3-1 (or the pseudogene TRBV3-2) to TRBJ1-3, with 8 nucleotides matching TRBD1. The CDR3 sequence is 18 residues long. The J segment lost 4 bases and the V segment lost 4 bases, leaving 15 bases of the junction unmatched. Germline CDR1 is LGHDT and CDR2 is YNNKEL (reference sequence). CDR3 DNA sequence: TGTGCCAGCAGCCCCCTTCAGGTGGCAGGGGGCATAGGAAACACCATATATTTT. Residues: CASSPLQVAGGIGNTIYF.

The table lists this clone with a count of one. This chain links TRBV19 with TRBJ1-5; TRBD1 is a possible D gene (6 bases). The CDR3 totals 16 residues. Germline V gene sequence: CDR1 LNHDA, CDR2 SQIVND (reference sequence). Trimming shortened V by 3 bases and J by 5 bases, and 17 bases separated the two germline ends. This CDR3 reads CASSIWAGVPYQPQHF. CDR3 in DNA: TGTGCCAGTAGTATTTGGGCAGGGGTACCCTATCAGCCCCAGCATTTT.